The clone carrying this T cell receptor beta chain was detected ten times or more. Its antigen remains unidentified. The data were obtained in a study of read filtering for tumor transcriptome and immune sequencing. At the level of the study: Revised staging placed under ten patients in R-ISS I, about 17 in II, more than five in III. TCR-mapped reads were about 4 to 10.27 million with IR-seq versus roughly 80 to 1273 with RNA-seq.

Study observations and caveats: The CD138-negative fraction was mixed bone marrow immune cells, not pure T cells. Dropping single-read clonotypes raised IR-seq and RNA-seq shared-clonotype correlation.

This library used roughly 0.4 ug RNA and molecular barcoded adaptors spanning alpha/delta and beta/gamma chains. From the reads, TCRdb called clonotypes with MiXCR, one entry per CDR3 protein. There are 35,000 to 55,000 distinct CDR3 sequences in the sample; approximately 12% occur only once, and 13% to 15% lies in the top ten. Sequenced sample: a population of CD138-negative cells sorted from bone marrow. The TCR sequence derives from a donor at least 40 years old with multiple myeloma.

The CDR3 sequence: CSAGTDYNEQFF. The CDR3 bases are TGCAGTGCTGGAACAGATTACAATGAGCAGTTCTTC. This sequence joins TRBV20-1 and TRBJ2-1; D unresolved. Trimming left V 5 bases short and J 4 bases short, with 9 bases between. This CDR3 has 12 amino acids. Germline values: CDR1 DFQATT, CDR2 SNEGSKA (reference sequence).